This paragraph reports one T cell receptor (beta chain). Its antigen is still unknown. Trimming cost V 3 bases and J 4 bases; bases outside gene matches: 9. CDR1 is MGHDK, CDR2 SYGVNS, per germline. CDR3 length: 18 residues. The data were obtained in a study of cytomegalovirus exposure and HLA in healthy donors. 60 Vbeta and 13 Jbeta primers were used in PCR. Produced via immunoSEQ multiplex PCR; TCRdb's table is partial and in-frame only. The table has under 300,000 clones, about 80% seen once. Findings and caveats of the study: In a later analysis, a genetic analysis reported fewer productive-TCR N-insertions in an Asian-associated ancestry cluster than the cohort average. It was reportedly the case that the classifier diagnosed cytomegalovirus status with high specificity and sensitivity.

The TCR sequence derives from a woman aged 55-70 years in good health and CMV-seropositive. The sequenced sample consisted of PBMCs. This chain links TRBV25-1 with TRBJ2-1; 13 nucleotides agree with TRBD2. CDR3 in DNA: TGTGCCAGCAGTGACACCCGGCGGACTAGCGGGGGATACAATGAGCAGTTCTTC. Protein sequence: CASSDTRRTSGGYNEQFF.